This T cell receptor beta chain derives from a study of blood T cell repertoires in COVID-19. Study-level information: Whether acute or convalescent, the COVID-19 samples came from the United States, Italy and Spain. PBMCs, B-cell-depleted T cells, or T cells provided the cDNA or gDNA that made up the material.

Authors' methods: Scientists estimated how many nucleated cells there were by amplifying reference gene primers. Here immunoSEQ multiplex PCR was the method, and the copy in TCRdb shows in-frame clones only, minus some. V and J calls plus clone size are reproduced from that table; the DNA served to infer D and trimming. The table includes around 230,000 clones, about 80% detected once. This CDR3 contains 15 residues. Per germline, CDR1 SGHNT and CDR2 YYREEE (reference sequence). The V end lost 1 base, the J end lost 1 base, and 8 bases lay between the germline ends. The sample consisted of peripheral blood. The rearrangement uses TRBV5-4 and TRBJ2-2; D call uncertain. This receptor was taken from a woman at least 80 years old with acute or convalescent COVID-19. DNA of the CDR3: TGTGCCAGCAGCTTGACGACAATGAACACCGGGGAGCTGTTTTTT. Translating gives CASSLTTMNTGELFF.